This T cell receptor beta chain was captured in a study of regulatory T cells in long-lasting Graves disease. Study-level findings and limits: There was favoring of TRBV28, TRBJ1-2 and TRBJ2-5 in persistent disease. A reduction in accuracy may have resulted from the small sample size.

In its sample, this clonotype was seen many times. Its antigen is unknown. The authors built TCR beta libraries using iRepertoire HTBI primers and Arm-PCR of CDR3 regions. In the original processing: The samples yielded about 63 TRBV and around 13 TRBJ segments. TCRdb fed the multiplex PCR reads into MiXCR, producing one record per CDR3 protein. In this record, the V and J calls reflect TCRdb's handling and not the investigators' own analysis. This table holds about 340,000 distinct CDR3 sequences, about 20% found once. Regarding time point: persistent/refractory GD, antithyroid drugs over 5 years with positive TRAb. From PBMCs, RNA was extracted and then used to make the TCR library. The CDR3 covers 14 residues. Germline assignment: CDR1 MDHEN and CDR2 SYDVKM. Deletions cut 5 bases from V and 1 base from J, with 12 bases between.

The origin of this receptor is a female donor with Graves disease. The chain uses TRBV28 and TRBJ2-7; no reliable D call. The starting material was peripheral blood mononuclear cells (PBMCs), obtained when the disease was refractory, from a patient treated with antithyroid drugs. CDR3 nucleotide sequence: TGTGCCAGCAGTCGCCCCCCCGATTCCTACGAGCAGTACTTC. Amino acid sequence: CASSRPPDSYEQYF. Drawing the rest from reference TRBV28 and TRBJ2-7, the complete variable domain is DVKVTQSSRYLVKRTGEKVFLECVQDMDHENMFWYRQDPGLGLRLIYFSYDVKMKEKGDIPEGYSVSREKKERFSLILESASTNQTSMYLCASSRPPDSYEQYFGPGTRLTVT.